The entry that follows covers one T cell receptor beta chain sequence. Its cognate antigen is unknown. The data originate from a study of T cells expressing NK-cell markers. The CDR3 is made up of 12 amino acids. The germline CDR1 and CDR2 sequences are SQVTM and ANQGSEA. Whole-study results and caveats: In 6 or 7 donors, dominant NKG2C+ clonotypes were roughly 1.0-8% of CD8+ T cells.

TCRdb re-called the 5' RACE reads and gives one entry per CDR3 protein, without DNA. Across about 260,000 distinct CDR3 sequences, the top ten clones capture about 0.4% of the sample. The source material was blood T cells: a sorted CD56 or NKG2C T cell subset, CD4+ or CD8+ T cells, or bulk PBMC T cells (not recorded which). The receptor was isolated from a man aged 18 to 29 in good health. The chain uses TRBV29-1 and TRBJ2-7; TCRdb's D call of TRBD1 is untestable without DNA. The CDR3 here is CSAKKGDYEQYF.